The present entry profiles one T cell receptor (beta chain) with its context. Its antigen remains unidentified. Germline V gene sequence: CDR1 SGHTA, CDR2 FQGNSA. The CDR3 contains 15 residues. V was cut by 3 bases and J by 2 bases, with 13 bases left in between. This entry belongs to a study of post-analysis software for immune sequencing data. Study-level information: Progressive-relapsing, secondary progressive and relapsing-remitting multiple sclerosis were among the disease courses included.

Whole-study findings and limits: Controls had lower frequencies than patients of four or five TRBV segments, which included TRBV5-6, TRBV5-1 and TRBV20-1. F measure clustering grouped samples strongly by preparation batch. Diversity measured as normalized Chao1 was significantly lower in multiple sclerosis patients than in controls.

Unique molecular identifiers were present in the TCR beta cDNA libraries. T cells numbering about 1 to 11 million yielded about 500,000 cDNA molecules. A single record per CDR3 protein comes from TCRdb applying MiXCR to the PCR reads. The sample carries 650,000 to 850,000 distinct CDR3 sequences, about 53% recorded once. The rearrangement joins TRBV7-2 to TRBJ1-2; D may be TRBD1 (5 bases). This TCR came from a girl aged 5-17 years with multiple sclerosis. The sequenced material came from blood. The CDR3, as DNA: TGTGCCAGCAGCTTTCCCTGGGGCAGGAACTATGGCTACACCTTC. It yields the protein CASSFPWGRNYGYTF.